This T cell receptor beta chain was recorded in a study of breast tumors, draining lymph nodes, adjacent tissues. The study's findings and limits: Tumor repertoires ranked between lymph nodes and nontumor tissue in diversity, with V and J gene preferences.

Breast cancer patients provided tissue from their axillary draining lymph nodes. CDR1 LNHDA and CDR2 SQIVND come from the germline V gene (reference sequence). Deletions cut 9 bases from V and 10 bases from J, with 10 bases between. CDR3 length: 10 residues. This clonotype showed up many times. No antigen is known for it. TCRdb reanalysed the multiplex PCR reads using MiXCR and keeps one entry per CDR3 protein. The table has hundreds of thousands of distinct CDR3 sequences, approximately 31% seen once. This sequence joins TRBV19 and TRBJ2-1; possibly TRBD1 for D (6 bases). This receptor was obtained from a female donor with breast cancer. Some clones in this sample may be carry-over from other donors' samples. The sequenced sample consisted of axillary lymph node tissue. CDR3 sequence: CASTGTEQFF. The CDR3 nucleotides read TGTGCCAGCACCGGGACAGAGCAGTTCTTC.